This is a list of T cell receptor beta chains from one sample in a study of multiple sclerosis patients with progressive multifocal leukoencephalopathy. The table came from immunoSEQ multiplex PCR; TCRdb's copy has only in-frame clones and leaves some out. The table has 30,000 or so clones, roughly 90% seen once. Sample: PBMCs, taken from a patient treated with natalizumab. The origin of the receptors is a woman aged 40 to 49 with progressive multifocal leukoencephalopathy. The CDR3 runs from the conserved cysteine through the conserved F or W. A D gene is named only where the DNA matches it firmly. Size is omitted from some rows. Given values are once, few, many or a class for expanded clones.

CDR3 length | D gene | clone size | J gene | V gene | CDR3 protein | CDR3 DNA
13 | NA | once | TRBJ1-3 | TRBV5-1 | CASSLDGGNTIYF | TGCGCCAGCAGCTTGGATGGGGGGAACACCATATATTTT
13 | NA | NA | TRBJ1-1 | TRBV25-1 | CASSAQGGTEAFF | TGTGCCAGCAGTGCGCAGGGAGGCACTGAAGCTTTCTTT
14 | TRBD1 | once | TRBJ1-2 | TRBV5-4 | CASSSDRARYGYTF | TGTGCCAGCAGCTCGGACAGGGCCCGGTATGGCTACACCTTC
18 | TRBD1 | NA | TRBJ2-7 | TRBV4-1 | CASSPVRGQGGSSYEQYF | TGCGCCAGCAGCCCTGTCCGAGGACAGGGGGGGAGCTCCTACGAGCAGTACTTC
15 | NA | NA | TRBJ2-3 | TRBV7-9 | CASSLASGNTDTQYF | TGTGCCAGCAGCTTAGCGTCGGGCAACACAGATACGCAGTATTTT
15 | NA | NA | TRBJ2-1 | TRBV15 | CATSSRVGGSNEQFF | TGTGCCACCAGCAGTCGTGTTGGTGGGTCCAATGAGCAGTTCTTC
18 | TRBD2 | NA | TRBJ2-7 | TRBV6-1 | CASSERGVASGATYEQYF | TGTGCCAGCAGTGAACGGGGGGTGGCTAGCGGGGCCACCTACGAGCAGTACTTC
17 | NA | NA | TRBJ2-3 | TRBV6-1 | CASSEAYVPLSTDTQYF | TGTGCCAGCAGTGAAGCTTACGTGCCTCTTAGCACAGATACGCAGTATTTT
17 | NA | NA | TRBJ2-3 | TRBV9 | CASSVEGGGLFTDTQYF | TGTGCCAGCAGCGTAGAAGGAGGGGGCCTCTTCACAGATACGCAGTATTTT
16 | NA | NA | TRBJ1-4 | TRBV18 | CASSPVPEATNEKLFF | TGTGCCAGCTCACCCGTACCAGAGGCAACTAATGAAAAACTGTTTTTT
15 | NA | NA | TRBJ1-3 | TRBV7-3 | CASSSSGNPGNTIYF | TGTGCCAGCAGCTCCTCCGGGAACCCTGGAAACACCATATATTTT
16 | NA | NA | TRBJ1-4 | TRBV18 | CASSPAETASNEKLFF | TGTGCCAGCTCACCTGCCGAGACGGCGTCTAATGAAAAACTGTTTTTT
16 | NA | NA | TRBJ1-6 | TRBV7-2 | CASSLFAPRPHSPLHF | TGTGCCAGCAGCTTATTTGCCCCCAGGCCGCATTCACCCCTCCACTTT
13 | NA | once | TRBJ2-3 | TRBV7-2 | CASSSPRTDTQYF | TGTGCCAGCAGCTCTCCCCGCACAGATACGCAGTATTTT
15 | TRBD1 | NA | TRBJ2-1 | TRBV10-2 | CASSKTGGTGNEQFF | TGCGCCAGCAGTAAAACAGGGGGTACTGGCAATGAGCAGTTCTTC
15 | NA | once | TRBJ2-7 | TRBV9 | CASSVGSSARYEQYF | TGTGCCAGCAGCGTAGGATCTAGCGCTCGGTACGAGCAGTACTTC
15 | NA | medium-sized | TRBJ1-3 | TRBV10-3 | CAISEDRLSGNTIYF | TGTGCCATCAGTGAGGACAGGCTCTCTGGAAACACCATATATTTT
14 | NA | NA | TRBJ1-5 | TRBV27 | CASSPVGQRKPQHF | TGTGCCAGCAGTCCGGTGGGGCAGAGGAAGCCCCAGCATTTT
14 | NA | NA | TRBJ2-1 | TRBV7-2 | CASSFDGTYNEQFF | TGTGCCAGCAGCTTCGACGGGACCTACAATGAGCAGTTCTTC
17 | TRBD1 | NA | TRBJ1-5 | TRBV6-1 | CASSEKNRGSSVEPQHF | TGTGCCAGCAGTGAAAAAAACAGGGGATCTTCTGTGGAGCCCCAGCATTTT
11 | NA | once | TRBJ2-1 | TRBV5-8 | CASSSAWEQFF | TGTGCCAGCAGCTCCGCGTGGGAGCAGTTCTTC
13 | TRBD1 | NA | TRBJ1-5 | TRBV28 | CASTETGAQPQHF | TGTGCCAGCACCGAGACAGGGGCCCAGCCCCAGCATTTT
11 | NA | NA | TRBJ1-2 | TRBV30 | CAWTTAYGYTF | TGTGCCTGGACCACAGCCTATGGCTACACCTTC
17 | TRBD1 | NA | TRBJ1-5 | TRBV4-1 | CASSHVQGAGSNQPQHF | TGCGCCAGCAGCCACGTCCAGGGGGCGGGGAGCAATCAGCCCCAGCATTTT
16 | NA | NA | TRBJ2-2 | TRBV7-2 | CASSLAGTLYTGELFF | TGTGCCAGCAGCTTGGCCGGGACACTGTACACCGGGGAGCTGTTTTTT
8 | NA | NA | TRBJ2-7 | TRBV20-1 | CSAGEQYF | TGCAGTGCTGGGGAGCAGTACTTC
17 | NA | NA | TRBJ2-5 | TRBV11-2 | CASSPRPPGALKETQYF | TGTGCCAGCAGCCCGCGACCCCCGGGGGCCCTAAAAGAGACCCAGTACTTC
16 | TRBD2 | once | TRBJ2-5 | TRBV7-2 | CASSPRTSGVWETQYF | TGTGCCAGCAGCCCGAGGACTAGCGGGGTGTGGGAGACCCAGTACTTC
17 | NA | NA | TRBJ1-3 | TRBV10-2 | CATEGDGGSPSGNTIYF | TGCGCCACCGAAGGGGATGGCGGGTCTCCCTCTGGAAACACCATATATTTT
14 | TRBD1 | NA | TRBJ1-1 | TRBV2 | CASSKGQGNTEAFF | TGTGCCAGCAGTAAAGGACAGGGGAACACTGAAGCTTTCTTT
15 | TRBD1 | NA | TRBJ2-5 | TRBV5-1 | CASSLRTGNQETQYF | TGCGCCAGCAGCTTACGGACAGGGAACCAAGAGACCCAGTACTTC
14 | NA | NA | TRBJ2-7 | TRBV6-5 | CASIHPGPNYEQYF | TGTGCCAGCATTCACCCGGGACCCAACTACGAGCAGTACTTC
15 | TRBD2 | NA | TRBJ2-2 | TRBV19 | CASRASGADTGELFF | TGTGCCAGTAGGGCTAGCGGGGCGGACACCGGGGAGCTGTTTTTT
17 | NA | NA | TRBJ1-1 | TRBV27 | CASSYLSLGEGGTEAFF | TGTGCCAGCAGTTACCTATCTTTGGGTGAGGGGGGCACTGAAGCTTTCTTT
15 | NA | NA | TRBJ1-1 | TRBV2 | CASSLVWAPNTEAFF | TGTGCCAGCAGCTTAGTATGGGCACCGAACACTGAAGCTTTCTTT
15 | TRBD1 | NA | TRBJ1-2 | TRBV19 | CASSSGAGGHYGYTF | TGTGCCAGTAGCTCAGGGGCAGGGGGGCACTATGGCTACACCTTC
14 | NA | NA | TRBJ1-5 | TRBV2 | CASTSGQVNQPQHF | TGTGCCAGCACCTCCGGGCAGGTCAATCAGCCCCAGCATTTT
15 | TRBD1 | NA | TRBJ2-7 | TRBV5-1 | CASSLGQGATYEQYF | TGCGCCAGCAGCTTGGGACAGGGGGCGACCTACGAGCAGTACTTC
13 | NA | NA | TRBJ1-2 | TRBV7-9 | CASSLGGLNGYTF | TGTGCCAGCAGCTTAGGCGGCTTAAATGGCTACACCTTC